This is a list of T cell receptor beta chains from one sample in a study of monozygotic twins with inflammatory bowel disease. TCRdb reworked the 5' RACE reads into one entry per CDR3 protein, no DNA. Its clone listing holds fewer than 450,000 distinct CDR3 sequences. Sequenced: blood. All receptors come from a human donor with ulcerative colitis or Crohn's disease, or a healthy co-twin of an affected twin (not recorded which). The CDR3 runs from the conserved cysteine through the conserved F or W.

cdr3_aa	v_call	j_call
CASAGSSYNEQFF	TRBV6-2/TRBV6-3	TRBJ2-1
CASSQVISKGLYEQYF	TRBV16	TRBJ2-7
CASSKDPGRISGANVLTF	TRBV21-1	TRBJ2-6
CASKRNRDGKNIQYF	TRBV6-1	TRBJ2-4
CASRFTSFGTRETQYF	TRBV7-9	TRBJ2-5
CASSPLGDRDDEQFF	TRBV18	TRBJ2-1
CASSQVATGGLPYEQYF	TRBV4-3	TRBJ2-7
CASSGISWARETQYF	TRBV7-9	TRBJ2-5
CATSDRILAGIDTQYF	TRBV24-1	TRBJ2-3
CAISDKGFTEAFF	TRBV10-3	TRBJ1-1
CASSSGTSKETQYF	TRBV5-4	TRBJ2-5
CASSLEGWGTEAFF	TRBV5-4	TRBJ1-1
CASSSGQGRLNQPQHF	TRBV12-3/TRBV12-4	TRBJ1-5
CASSPRPAQGYGYTF	TRBV5-1	TRBJ1-2
CASSLVLGNQETQYF	TRBV7-9	TRBJ2-5
CASSLAQGFNYGYTF	TRBV5-1	TRBJ1-2
CASSYRQGASDTQYF	TRBV6-2/TRBV6-3	TRBJ2-3
CASSYSYGGRASEQYF	TRBV6-5	TRBJ2-7
CASSQVGGDEQYF	TRBV4-1	TRBJ2-7
CASSRWGPDTQYF	TRBV6-6	TRBJ2-3
CASRPDSYTEAFF	TRBV5-1	TRBJ1-1
CASSTQGALGEQYF	TRBV5-1	TRBJ2-7
CASSQGDYNEQFF	TRBV4-3	TRBJ2-1